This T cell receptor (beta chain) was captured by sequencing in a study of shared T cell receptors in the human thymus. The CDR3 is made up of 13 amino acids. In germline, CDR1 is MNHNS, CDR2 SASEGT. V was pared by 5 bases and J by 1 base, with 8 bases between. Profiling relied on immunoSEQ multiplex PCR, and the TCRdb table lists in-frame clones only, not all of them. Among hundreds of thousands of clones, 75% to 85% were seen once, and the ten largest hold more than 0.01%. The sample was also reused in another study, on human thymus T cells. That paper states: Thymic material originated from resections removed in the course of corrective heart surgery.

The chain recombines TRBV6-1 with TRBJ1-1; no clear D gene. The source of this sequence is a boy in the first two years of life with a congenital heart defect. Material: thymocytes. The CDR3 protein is CASSKRQNTEAFF. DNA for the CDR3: TGTGCCAGCAGTAAGAGGCAGAACACTGAAGCTTTCTTT.